Described below is a single T cell receptor (beta chain) sequence and its context. The antigen remains undetermined. Peptide-pool stimulation followed by sequencing identified expanded antigen-specific CD4+ clonotypes in the ViraFEST assay. With more than 9 days of culture completed, CD4+ T cells were isolated. Each person got two doses of an mRNA SARS-CoV-2 vaccine, BNT162b2 or mRNA-1273. This record belongs to a study of vaccination effects on CD4 cells after COVID-19. For the study at large: The median interval between the second dose and post-vaccine sampling was 72 days.

Trimming left V 7 bases short and J 7 bases short, with 14 bases between. Germline V lookup: CDR1 MNHEY, CDR2 SVGAGI. The CDR3 is 13 amino acids. Study observations and caveats: Vaccine- and infection-induced clones showed marked clonal contraction late following vaccination. Few convalescent patients, and no early post-infection timepoints, were available to the study.

Libraries were prepared by immunoSEQ multiplex PCR; TCRdb keeps only in-frame clonotypes and omits some of them. The sample has 70,000 to 95,000 clones, under 80% seen once. Specimen: CD4+ T cells from PBMCs cultured with HCoV-OC43 spike peptides, collected after COVID-19 vaccination. Noted subset: HCoV-OC43 spike overlapping peptide pool stimulation. J is TRBJ2-1 and V is TRBV6-5; D may be TRBD1 (6 bases). The TCR originated in a human donor who received a COVID-19 vaccine. In DNA, the CDR3 is TGTGCCAGCAATAACAAACAGGGTAATGAGCAGTTCTTC. Amino acids: CASNNKQGNEQFF.